This T cell receptor (beta chain) derives from a study of shared clonotypes between healthy human individuals. Study-wide results and caveats: Larger richness was generally estimated for naive than memory subsets. Some clonotypes were shared by all four sorted-subset donors, while others were not shared. The non-shared ones had lower generation probabilities than the shared ones.

Terminally differentiated effector memory CD45RA+ cells were excluded from the naive CD8 cells, which were CD45RO-negative and positively selected for CCR7. The trim removed 3 bases at V and 4 bases at J, leaving 2 bases unmatched. Germline CDR1 reads SGHDT; CDR2 reads YYEEEE. The CDR3 sequence is 13 residues long. Of note for this clone: Its antigen is undetermined.

Method: immunoSEQ multiplex PCR; TCRdb's copy keeps in-frame clones and lacks some. The sample yields approximately 2,000,000 clones, about 93% seen once. Sequenced sample: naive CD8+ T cells from PBMCs. The sequence was collected from a man younger than 35 in good health. Some clones in this sample may be carry-over from other donors' samples. V gene TRBV5-6 combines with J gene TRBJ2-3; 7 bases are a match to TRBD2. The CDR3 nucleotides read TGTGCCAGCAGCTGGGGGGGTTCAGATACGCAGTATTTT. The encoded protein is CASSWGGSDTQYF.